This T cell receptor beta chain was observed in a study of CD8+ T cells in alopecia areata. Study observations and caveats: Mice showed TCR sharing more clearly than patients did, possibly owing to HLA. Clonality exceeded that of normal scalp in lesional scalp, most notably in alopecia totalis/universalis.

Once RNA had been extracted, it was reverse transcribed into cDNA to act as the sequencing template. Assay used: immunoSEQ multiplex PCR; TCRdb lists only in-frame clones, some missing. In the table there are 200,000 to 250,000 clones, approximately 72% of which are singletons. In this sample, this clone turned up a few times. The antigen is not known. This sample's treatment: oral pan-JAK inhibitor, 5-10 mg twice daily. CDR3 length: 19 amino acids. Germline CDR1 is LGHNA and CDR2 is YSLEER. V gave up 1 base and J gave up 1 base, with 22 bases separating them. This clonotype originated in a human donor with alopecia areata. The material was CD4+ T cells sorted from blood, obtained at approximately week 45, from a patient treated with tofacitinib. V and J are TRBV4-3 and TRBJ1-2; no clear D. The CDR3: CASSQALRRSYADNYGYTF. The CDR3 region has the DNA TGCGCCAGCAGCCAAGCGTTAAGGAGATCCTACGCAGATAACTATGGCTACACCTTC.